This T cell receptor beta chain was identified in a study of Ad26.COV2.S vaccination and SARS-CoV-2 variants. Overall study: Ad26.COV2.S given intramuscularly, once or twice 56 days apart.

Data came from immunoSEQ multiplex PCR; TCRdb stores just in-frame clones and leaves some out. The sample contains about 400,000 clones, about 88% of which appear only once. The study's findings and limits: The TCR breadth and depth analyses may have produced an underestimate of total T cell responses.

On this clone itself: Antigen unknown.

The treatment: 15 to 20 received Ad26.COV2.S at low or high dose, single or two shots; 5 received placebo; per-sample allocation not given. Day 63 after the first vaccine or placebo injection was the time point for sampling. At a Boston site, the person donating was an adult of 18-55 years. Expressing Wuhan-strain SARS-CoV-2 spike, an Ad26 vector served as the vaccine. The germline CDR1 and CDR2 sequences are SEHNR and FQNEAQ (reference sequence). Trimming took off 1 base at V and 9 bases at J, with 19 bases between the two ends. CDR3 length: 16 amino acids. The clonotype comes from a person between 18 and 59 years old who received the Ad26.COV2.S COVID-19 vaccine or a placebo. The chain combines TRBV7-9 with TRBJ2-4; D is undetermined. The sample consisted of peripheral blood, taken in a trial of Ad26.COV2.S vaccine versus placebo. The CDR3: CASSLEVAVEESIQYF. As DNA, the CDR3 is TGTGCCAGCAGCTTAGAGGTCGCGGTTGAGGAGAGCATTCAGTACTTC.